The 30 T cell receptor beta chains in this list originate from one sample, sequenced in a study of T cells in Graves' hyperthyroidism and ophthalmopathy. Amplification yielded TCR beta CDR3 regions, with RNA transcripts as the source. Researchers ran a first-round RT-PCR on the TCR CDR3 using the HTBI primer set. A single record per CDR3 protein comes from TCRdb applying MiXCR to the multiplex PCR reads. Of around 420,000 distinct CDR3 sequences listed, roughly 14% were seen once; the top ten hold about 7.7%. Sequencing was performed on blood. The receptors shown here come from a woman under 30 with Graves' hyperthyroidism.

This clonotype showed up many times. The V call is TRBV6-1, the J call TRBJ2-5, with TRBD2 matching over 12 bases. The junction had 15 bases not matched to a gene; V was cut back by 5 bases and J by 5 bases. The CDR3 spans 18 residues. Germline V gene sequence: CDR1 MNHNS, CDR2 SASEGT. CDR3 sequence: CASSHRLAGGPIVETQYF. CDR3 in DNA: TGTGCCAGCAGTCACCGTCTAGCGGGAGGGCCCATAGTTGAGACCCAGTACTTC.

This clonotype was picked up many times. This rearrangement joins TRBV28 to TRBJ1-2, with 10 bases that match TRBD1. Trimming at V came to 6 bases and at J to 8 bases, leaving 9 bases not matched to a gene. Germline CDR1 is MDHEN and CDR2 is SYDVKM. The CDR3 is 14 residues long. CDR3 DNA: TGTGCCAGCAGGCACCGGGACAGGGGTCGGGGCTACACCTTC. Protein product: CASRHRDRGRGYTF.

There are many counts of this clonotype. The chain is built from TRBV27 and TRBJ2-7; weak D call: TRBD2 (7 bases). This CDR3 comprises 16 residues. V lost 2 bases and J lost 3, with 17 bases in between. The V gene's germline CDR1 is MNHEY and CDR2 SMNVEV (reference sequence). The CDR3: CASSLEGEGQNYEQYF. Here the CDR3 DNA reads TGTGCCAGCAGTTTAGAGGGGGAGGGGCAGAACTACGAGCAGTACTTC.

V gene TRBV5-6 combines with J gene TRBJ2-2, with D tentatively TRBD1 or TRBD2 (5 bases each). The CDR3 spans 16 residues. Trimming left V 4 bases short and J 0 bases short, with 13 bases between. The germline V gene encodes CDR1 SGHDT and CDR2 YYEEEE. The CDR3 is CASSALGTANTGELFF. The DNA of the CDR3 is TGTGCCAGCAGCGCACTAGGGACCGCGAACACCGGGGAGCTGTTTTTT.

This clonotype has a count of ten or more. The chain joins TRBV12-3 or TRBV12-4 to TRBJ2-7, with D perhaps TRBD2 (6 bases). V lost 3 bases and J 5 bases, leaving 20 bases between the germline ends. The CDR3 totals 16 residues. CDR3 in DNA: TGTGCCAGCAGTTTGGTGGAGGGCCAGGGTGGGGACGAGCAGTACTTC. It encodes CASSLVEGQGGDEQYF.

This clonotype was seen repeatedly, ten times or more. The chain employs TRBV28 and TRBJ2-5; possibly TRBD1 for D (6 bases). This CDR3 is built from 14 residues. V was trimmed by 3 bases and J by 4 bases, leaving 12 bases between them. Germline values: CDR1 MDHEN, CDR2 SYDVKM. The CDR3 reads CASSLAGVVETQYF. CDR3 sequence (DNA): TGTGCCAGCAGTTTGGCAGGGGTCGTAGAGACCCAGTACTTC.

At least ten counts were recorded for this clonotype. The chain is built from TRBV5-6 and TRBJ2-3; maybe TRBD1 (7 bases). The ends were cut back, 5 bases at V and 5 bases at J, with 24 bases in the middle. The CDR3 length is 17 residues. Germline CDR1 reads SGHDT; CDR2 reads YYEEEE. CDR3: CASSLRQTAGGRDTQYF. The CDR3, as DNA: TGTGCCAGCAGTCTCCGCCAAACAGCAGGGGGGAGAGATACGCAGTATTTT.

In this sample, this clonotype turned up a few times. The chain combines TRBV30 with TRBJ1-6, with 8 bases fitting TRBD1. CDR3 length equals 17 residues. Germline V gene sequence: CDR1 GTSNPN, CDR2 SVGIG (reference sequence). V gave up 4 bases and J gave up 4 bases; unmatched junction bases: 12. CDR3 nucleotides: TGTGCCTGGACTATTAGACAGGGGATATCGTATAATTCACCCCTCCACTTT. Translation: CAWTIRQGISYNSPLHF.

The chain links TRBV5-1 to TRBJ2-7; TRBD1 aligns across 7 bases. The length of the CDR3 is 14 residues. Germline V gene sequence: CDR1 SGHRS, CDR2 YFSETQ. V lost 4 bases and J lost 0; bases outside the gene matches: 4. The CDR3 sequence is CASSQGDSSYEQYF. In DNA, the CDR3 is TGCGCCAGCAGCCAAGGGGACAGCTCCTACGAGCAGTACTTC.

Turning to this clonotype: A clone one base away is much larger, so this may be a read error. The chain combines TRBV27 with TRBJ1-5; TRBD1 aligns across 11 bases. Germline V lookup: CDR1 MNHEY, CDR2 SMNVEV (reference sequence). The V gene end was trimmed by 2 bases and the J gene end by 5 bases; junction bases not matched to a gene: 5. This CDR3 is built from 16 residues. For the CDR3, the DNA is TGTGCCAGCAGTTTAATGGGACAGGGGGGCTATCAGCCCCAGCATTTT. Protein sequence: CASSLMGQGGYQPQHF.

Notes on this clonotype: The junction departs from germline at one end; a sequencing error may be responsible. The chain recombines TRBV7-3 with TRBJ2-3, with TRBD1 identical over 8 bases. Germline V gene lookup returns CDR1 SGHTA and CDR2 FQGTGA. The CDR3 consists of 15 residues. In DNA, the CDR3 is TGCGCCAGCAGCCAAGGACAGGGCGGCGCAGATACGCAGTATTTT. This sequence encodes CASSQGQGGADTQYF.

The table lists this clonotype with many counts. This sequence joins TRBV5-1 and TRBJ2-7; D unclear. CDR1 is SGHRS, CDR2 YFSETQ, per germline. V was cut by 0 bases and J by 7 bases, with 8 bases left in between. The CDR3 contains 12 residues. CDR3 in DNA: TGCGCCAGCAGCTTGGGACTGCGGGAGCAGTACTTC. Amino acid sequence: CASSLGLREQYF.

This clonotype came up a few times. The genes are TRBV3-1 and TRBJ1-4; 9 bases align to TRBD1. The CDR3 is made up of 15 amino acids. Germline V gives CDR1 LGHDT, CDR2 YNNKEL (reference sequence). Trimming at V came to 1 base and at J to 8 bases, leaving 5 bases not matched to a gene. The CDR3 loop is CASSQVGQGLEKLFF. The CDR3 nucleotides are TGTGCCAGCAGCCAAGTGGGACAGGGTTTGGAAAAACTGTTTTTT.

This clonotype was observed many times. The V call is TRBV12-5, the J call TRBJ2-5, with 7 bases that match TRBD1. The CDR3 length is 14 residues. Germline CDR1 reads LGHNT; CDR2 reads FRNRAP. J gave up 1 base and V 5 bases, and 4 bases lay outside the gene matches. CDR3 protein: CASGNRDSQETQYF. The CDR3 DNA is TGTGCTAGTGGTAATCGGGACAGCCAAGAGACCCAGTACTTC.

Many counts were recorded for this clonotype. The genes are TRBV5-1 and TRBJ1-6; D may be TRBD1 (6 bases). V lost 5 bases and J lost 10, with 16 bases in between. Germline CDR1 reads SGHRS; CDR2 reads YFSETQ. The CDR3 runs 14 residues. CDR3 region: CASRDGGGQSPLHF. Here the CDR3 DNA reads TGCGCCAGCAGGGACGGTGGCGGACAGTCACCCCTCCACTTT.

This clonotype was observed at least ten times. This sequence joins TRBV27 and TRBJ1-2, with D hard to call. Per the germline V gene, CDR1 is MNHEY and CDR2 is SMNVEV (reference sequence). CDR3 size: 14 residues. V was trimmed by 4 bases and J by 6 bases, leaving 15 bases between them. CDR3 bases: TGTGCCAGCAGTTCGCTCAACGGACGAGATGGCTACACCTTC. It specifies CASSSLNGRDGYTF.

This clonotype has at least ten counts. The chain links TRBV7-2 to TRBJ2-1; maybe TRBD2 (6 bases). V lost 1 base and J lost 0, with 10 bases in between. There are 16 residues in the CDR3. Germline CDR1 is SGHTA and CDR2 is FQGNSA. In DNA, the CDR3 is TGTGCCAGCAGCTTAGGTAGGACTACCTCCTACAATGAGCAGTTCTTC. It is translated as CASSLGRTTSYNEQFF.

This clonotype showed up just a few times. The chain uses TRBV11-2 and TRBJ1-6; D remains unclear. This CDR3 region has 14 residues. V lost 2 bases to trimming and J lost 11 bases, with 13 bases between them. Germline loops: CDR1 SGHAT, CDR2 FQNNGV. The DNA for the CDR3 is TGTGCCAGCAGCTTAAGCTCCACGGCGACACCCCTCCACTTT. The encoded protein is CASSLSSTATPLHF.

In its sample, this clonotype was seen many times. The chain is built from TRBV28 and TRBJ2-7, with D unclear. This CDR3 spans 13 amino acids. CDR1 and CDR2 (germline): MDHEN, SYDVKM. Trimming removed 7 bases at V and 6 bases at J, with 16 bases between. This chain's CDR3 is CASTIHTVGEQYF. The CDR3 region has the DNA TGTGCCAGCACCATCCACACGGTAGGCGAGCAGTACTTC.

The table lists this clonotype with many counts. The chain carries TRBV7-3 and TRBJ2-1; 10 bases are a match to TRBD2. The ends lost 1 base at V and 6 bases at J; junction bases unmatched: 3. This CDR3 spans 15 amino acids. Germline CDR1 is SGHTA and CDR2 is FQGTGA. This chain's CDR3 is CASSLNSGRGNEQFF. CDR3 coding DNA: TGTGCCAGCAGCTTAAACAGCGGGAGGGGCAATGAGCAGTTCTTC.

In this sample, this clonotype turned up many times. The V gene is TRBV12-3 or TRBV12-4, the J gene TRBJ2-1; 9 nucleotides line up with TRBD2. Trimming cost V 6 bases and J 9 bases; bases outside gene matches: 12. There are 15 residues in the CDR3. CDR3 protein: CASSPGGSGRSEQFF. In nucleotides, the CDR3 is TGTGCCAGCAGCCCCGGGGGTAGCGGGAGATCTGAGCAGTTCTTC.

This chain joins TRBV20-1 and TRBJ1-3; D is uncertain. Trimming cost V 6 bases and J 0 bases, with 12 bases left between them. Germline V gene lookup returns CDR1 DFQATT and CDR2 SNEGSKA (reference sequence). The CDR3 is 14 residues long. The CDR3 bases are TGCAGTGCCAGATCGGAGAACTCTGGAAACACCATATATTTT. This encodes CSARSENSGNTIYF.

Only one count was recorded for this clonotype. The chain carries TRBV28 and TRBJ2-1; the D is unclear. The CDR3 runs to 15 residues. Germline V gene sequence: CDR1 MDHEN, CDR2 SYDVKM. Trimming removed 6 bases at V and 5 bases at J, with 17 bases between. The CDR3 DNA sequence: TGTGCCAGCAGCACCCGCGAGACCGAAAACAATGAGCAGTTCTTC. It is translated as CASSTRETENNEQFF.

This chain uses TRBV5-1 with TRBJ2-1; no definite D call. The CDR3 covers 14 residues. CDR1 and CDR2 from the germline V gene are SGHRS and YFSETQ. Trimming removed 0 bases at V and 5 bases at J, with 9 bases between. Here the CDR3 reads CASSLEAMNNEQFF. CDR3 sequence (DNA): TGCGCCAGCAGCTTGGAGGCTATGAACAATGAGCAGTTCTTC. The full variable domain, with the rest looked up from reference TRBV5-1 and TRBJ2-1, is KAGVTQTPRYLIKTRGQQVTLSCSPISGHRSVSWYQQTPGQGLQFLFEYFSETQRNKGNFPGRFSGRQFSNSRSEMNVSTLELGDSALYLCASSLEAMNNEQFFGPGTRLTVL.

This chain joins TRBV5-5 and TRBJ1-6; D ambiguous. This CDR3 is 13 amino acids long. Trimming took off 1 base at V and 7 bases at J, with 6 bases between the two ends. Germline-derived CDR1 and CDR2 are SGHKS and YYEKEE (reference sequence). The CDR3 DNA sequence: TGTGCCAGCAGCTTGTATCTGAATTCACCCCTCCACTTT. Translation: CASSLYLNSPLHF.

This clonotype appeared many times. V gene TRBV20-1 combines with J gene TRBJ2-5; D may be TRBD2 (6 bases). V gave up 0 bases and J gave up 3 bases, with 17 bases separating them. The CDR3 length is 16 residues. Germline V CDR1 and CDR2: DFQATT, SNEGSKA (reference sequence). The CDR3 loop is CSAREWGIAAKETQYF. CDR3 DNA sequence: TGCAGTGCTAGAGAGTGGGGTATAGCGGCTAAAGAGACCCAGTACTTC.

The chain is built from TRBV10-3 and TRBJ1-1, with unresolved D. V lost 6 bases, J lost 1 base, and 9 bases lay in between. CDR1 ENHRY and CDR2 SYGVKD come from the germline V gene. The CDR3 runs to 13 residues. In DNA, the CDR3 is TGTGCCATCAGACCCAGCCCGAACACTGAAGCTTTCTTT. This gives the protein CAIRPSPNTEAFF.

In its sample, this clonotype was seen many times. This chain joins TRBV27 and TRBJ1-6; 9 nucleotides match TRBD1. This CDR3 region has 17 residues. Trimming at V came to 4 bases and at J to 4 bases, leaving 8 bases not matched to a gene. CDR1 MNHEY and CDR2 SMNVEV come from the germline V gene (reference sequence). This CDR3 is CASSSTGTGLYNSPLHF. CDR3 nucleotide sequence: TGTGCCAGCAGTTCGACCGGGACAGGGCTTTATAATTCACCCCTCCACTTT.

This clonotype showed up many times. V usage is TRBV5-1 and J usage is TRBJ1-2; 8 nucleotides align to TRBD1. The CDR3 is made up of 14 amino acids. CDR1 is SGHRS and CDR2 is YFSETQ in the germline V gene. With V trimmed by 4 bases and J by 4 bases, 6 bases remained unmatched. The CDR3 DNA is TGCGCCAGCAGCCCTGGGACAGGAGTCTATGGCTACACCTTC. Translating gives CASSPGTGVYGYTF.

This clonotype showed up many times. CDR3 sequence (DNA): TGCAGTGCTAGAGGGGACAGGGACACTGAAGCTTTCTTT. Residues: CSARGDRDTEAFF. The chain recombines TRBV20-1 with TRBJ1-1, with 9 positions matching TRBD1. The CDR3 length is 13 residues. With V trimmed by 1 base and J by 3 bases, 0 bases remained unmatched. Germline V gene sequence: CDR1 DFQATT, CDR2 SNEGSKA (reference sequence).